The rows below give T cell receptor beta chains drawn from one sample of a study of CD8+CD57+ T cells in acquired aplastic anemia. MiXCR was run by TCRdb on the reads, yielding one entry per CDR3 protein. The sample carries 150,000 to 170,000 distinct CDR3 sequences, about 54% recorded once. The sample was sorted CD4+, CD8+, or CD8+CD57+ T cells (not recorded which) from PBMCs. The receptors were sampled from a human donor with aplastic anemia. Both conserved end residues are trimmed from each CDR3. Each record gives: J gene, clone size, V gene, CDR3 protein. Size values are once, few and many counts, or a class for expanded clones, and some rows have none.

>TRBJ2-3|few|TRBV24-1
ATSDVRANTDTQY
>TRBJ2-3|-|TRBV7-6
ASSLARGAVPLVTDTQY
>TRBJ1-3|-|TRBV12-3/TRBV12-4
ASSFWGMGNTIY
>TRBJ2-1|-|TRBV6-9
ASRPTGGPLRQQF
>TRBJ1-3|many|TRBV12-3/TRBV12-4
ASASGNTIY
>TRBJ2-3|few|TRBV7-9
ASSSPGAGELLG
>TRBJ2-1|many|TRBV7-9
ASSLGDNEQF
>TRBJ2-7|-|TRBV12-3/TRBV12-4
ASRSGLAGYEQY
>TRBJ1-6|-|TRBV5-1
ASRAQGMNSPLH
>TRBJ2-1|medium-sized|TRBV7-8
ASSTRDRHNEQF
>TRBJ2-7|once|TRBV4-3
ASSQGRTGAISYEQY
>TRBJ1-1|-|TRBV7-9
ASRQGMNTEAF
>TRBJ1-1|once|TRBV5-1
ASSEGPPEAF
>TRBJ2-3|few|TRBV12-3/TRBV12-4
ASSLRTSATDTQY
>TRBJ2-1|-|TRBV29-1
SVVTGDSYEQF
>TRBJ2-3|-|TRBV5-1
ASTPSNPDTQY